Sequencing of this T cell receptor (beta chain) was carried out in a study of blood T cell repertoires in COVID-19. Turning to the study itself: The analysed material was cDNA or gDNA that came from T cells, B-cell-depleted T cells, or PBMCs.

Authors' processing steps: Reference gene primers were amplified, and this amplification served to estimate nucleated cell counts. Generated by immunoSEQ multiplex PCR, the TCRdb table keeps only in-frame clones and is missing some. V and J calls and clone size come straight from that table; D and trimming were deduced from the DNA. The profile covers over 100,000 clones, with more than 75% appearing a single time and approximately 10% taken by the ten largest. V was shortened by 6 bases and J by 0 bases, with 8 bases between the two germline ends. The CDR3 has 13 amino acids. Germline loops: CDR1 SNHLY, CDR2 FYNNEI.

Sample: peripheral blood. This clonotype was sampled from a woman in her seventies with COVID-19, enrolled during active disease. The V call is TRBV2, the J call TRBJ1-1; no reliable D call. The CDR3 loop reads CASSPHMNTEAFF. The CDR3 DNA reads TGTGCCAGCAGCCCTCACATGAACACTGAAGCTTTCTTT.